Presented here are 28 T cell receptor beta chains from one specimen sequenced in a study of PD-1 blockade in classical Hodgkin lymphoma. Sequencing used immunoSEQ multiplex PCR; TCRdb keeps in-frame clones, though not all of them. The sample lists around 92,000 clones; about 83% were seen once. This sample's time point: cycle 4 day 1 (C4D1), after more than five weeks of nivolumab. No patient escaped relapse after autologous stem cell transplantation, and brentuximab vedotin exposure varied. Source: peripheral blood mononuclear cells (PBMCs), taken before the fourth cycle of nivolumab. The receptor source for this set is a human donor with classical Hodgkin lymphoma.

This clone was found a few times. The chain has TRBV5-4 and TRBJ2-1; 9 bases map to TRBD2. The J segment lost 6 bases and the V segment lost 4 bases, leaving 5 bases of the junction unmatched. The CDR3 length is 14 residues. Germline V gene lookup returns CDR1 SGHNT and CDR2 YYREEE (reference sequence). DNA for the CDR3: TGTGCCAGCAGCCCGGGACTAGCTTCCAATGAGCAGTTCTTC. Translation: CASSPGLASNEQFF.

The V call is TRBV9, the J call TRBJ1-3; the D gene is possibly TRBD1 (5 bases). Germline V CDR1 and CDR2: SGDLS, YYNGEE. The CDR3 totals 17 residues. Trimming shortened V by 3 bases and J by 2 bases, and 18 bases separated the two germline ends. The CDR3 nucleotides read TGTGCCAGCAGCGCGCAAATGGGGGGTATAACTGGAAACACCATATATTTT. Its protein product is CASSAQMGGITGNTIYF.

The CDR3 DNA reads TGTGCCACCCTCATCGGCCAGGGAGGATACTACGAGCAGTACTTC. Residues: CATLIGQGGYYEQYF. The rearrangement joins TRBV21-1 to TRBJ2-7; the table's TRBD2 call for D was not verified on the DNA. TRBV21-1 is tagged as a pseudogene. This CDR3 is 15 amino acids long.

V gene TRBV4-2 combines with J gene TRBJ2-3, with TRBD2 matching over 10 bases. The CDR3 length is 18 residues. After removal of 2 bases from V and 7 bases from J, the junction contained 15 bases not matched to a gene. Germline-derived CDR1 and CDR2 are LGHNA and YNFKEQ. The CDR3 bases are TGTGCCAGCAGCCAAAGGACGGGTGCTAGCGGGAGTCGAAATACGCAGTATTTT. This gives the protein CASSQRTGASGSRNTQYF.

The rearrangement links TRBV10-3 to TRBJ2-1; D remains unclear. This CDR3 has 13 amino acids. Trimming left V 0 bases short and J 7 bases short, with 7 bases between. The germline V gene has CDR1 ENHRY and CDR2 SYGVKD. The CDR3 loop reads CAISESRENEQFF. In DNA form, the CDR3 reads TGTGCCATCAGTGAGTCGAGAGAAAATGAGCAGTTCTTC.

This clone was seen just once. The chain joins TRBV19 to TRBJ1-1, with 7 bases lining up with TRBD1. CDR3 length: 13 amino acids. V lost 5 bases and J lost 3; bases outside the gene matches: 3. The V gene's germline CDR1 is LNHDA and CDR2 SQIVND (reference sequence). The CDR3 DNA reads as TGTGCCAGTAGTTCAGGGGGATACACTGAAGCTTTCTTT. Encoded protein: CASSSGGYTEAFF.

This clone was seen a few times. CDR3 DNA sequence: TGTGCCAGCTTCCAAGCGGGAGTGAAAACAGATACGCAGTATTTT. Translated: CASFQAGVKTDTQYF. The gene calls are TRBV18 and TRBJ2-3; 8 bases fit TRBD2. This CDR3 spans 15 amino acids. Germline V lookup: CDR1 KGHSH, CDR2 LQKENI. The trim removed 7 bases at V and 3 bases at J, leaving 9 bases unmatched.

CDR3 amino acids: CASIGTGQGYNEQFF. The CDR3 DNA follows: TGTGCCAGTATCGGGACGGGACAGGGATACAATGAGCAGTTCTTC. The chain employs TRBV19 and TRBJ2-1; 9 nucleotides align to TRBD1. Germline loops: CDR1 LNHDA, CDR2 SQIVND (reference sequence). The CDR3 runs 15 residues. The junction had 8 bases not matched to a gene; V was cut back by 7 bases and J by 4 bases.

This chain connects TRBV27 to TRBJ1-2; possibly TRBD1 for D (5 bases). The ends were cut back, 3 bases at V and 8 bases at J, with 22 bases in the middle. Germline V lookup: CDR1 MNHEY, CDR2 SMNVEV (reference sequence). This CDR3 contains 16 residues. The CDR3 nucleotides are TGTGCCAGCAGTTTGAACGGGGGAGGGACGGCGGTGGGCTACACCTTC. Translation: CASSLNGGGTAVGYTF.

This chain connects TRBV11-1 to TRBJ2-1; 13 nucleotides line up with TRBD2. Germline V gives CDR1 SGHAT, CDR2 FQDESV (reference sequence). Unmatched junction bases numbered 9, after V lost 5 bases and J lost 8 bases. CDR3 length equals 16 residues. The CDR3 protein is CASSPGLAGYVDEQFF. The CDR3 DNA reads TGTGCCAGCAGCCCGGGACTAGCGGGATATGTGGATGAGCAGTTCTTC.

Comments on this clone: The sample contains more than one DNA sequence encoding this CDR3. CDR3 DNA sequence: TGTGCCAGTAGTATAGGGAGGGCTGACTACGAGCAGTACTTC. Its protein is CASSIGRADYEQYF. V usage is TRBV19 and J usage is TRBJ2-7; the D gene is possibly TRBD2 (6 bases). Germline V CDR1 and CDR2: LNHDA, SQIVND (reference sequence). V was shortened by 1 base and J by 3 bases, with 10 bases between the two germline ends. The CDR3 totals 14 residues.

The chain joins TRBV5-1 to TRBJ2-3; unclear D gene. The CDR3 is 15 residues long. The V and J ends lost 4 bases and 0 bases respectively, with 12 bases between them. Germline CDR1 is SGHRS and CDR2 is YFSETQ. In nucleotides, the CDR3 is TGCGCCAGCAGCCCCCAACGGGTCAGCACAGATACGCAGTATTTT. Its translation is CASSPQRVSTDTQYF.

This clone came up a few times. This chain joins TRBV7-2 and TRBJ2-5, with TRBD1 matching 11 bases. This CDR3 contains 16 residues. Germline trimming cut 1 base from V and 5 bases from J; bases unmatched to any gene: 6. From germline, CDR1 is SGHTA and CDR2 FQGNSA. CDR3 in amino acids: CASSLGLGTGGETQYF. DNA for the CDR3: TGTGCCAGCAGCTTAGGTCTGGGGACAGGGGGTGAGACCCAGTACTTC.

A few counts support this clone. The rearrangement uses TRBV29-1 and TRBJ2-4, with 7 bases aligning to TRBD1. The germline V gene has CDR1 SQVTM and CDR2 ANQGSEA. V trimming: 7 bases; J trimming: 2 bases; junction bases outside the gene matches: 11. The CDR3 consists of 15 residues. CDR3 DNA sequence: TGCAGCGCCTTAGACCAGGGGGTATCCAAAAACATTCAGTACTTC. It yields the protein CSALDQGVSKNIQYF.

The V and J genes are TRBV5-1 and TRBJ2-1; 9 bases fit TRBD1. The CDR3 is 15 amino acids. Germline values: CDR1 SGHRS, CDR2 YFSETQ. The junction had 9 bases not matched to a gene; V was cut back by 4 bases and J by 7 bases. The CDR3 protein is CASSMFGTGRNEQFF. CDR3 coding DNA: TGCGCCAGCAGCATGTTCGGGACAGGGCGAAATGAGCAGTTCTTC. Full variable domain (missing parts from reference TRBV5-1 and TRBJ2-1): KAGVTQTPRYLIKTRGQQVTLSCSPISGHRSVSWYQQTPGQGLQFLFEYFSETQRNKGNFPGRFSGRQFSNSRSEMNVSTLELGDSALYLCASSMFGTGRNEQFFGPGTRLTVL.

The V gene is TRBV2, the J gene TRBJ2-1, with 12 bases fitting TRBD2. J gave up 9 bases and V 6 bases, and 6 bases lay outside the gene matches. CDR1 SNHLY and CDR2 FYNNEI come from the germline V gene. This CDR3 is 14 amino acids long. The CDR3 coding sequence is TGTGCCAGCAGCGACCCGGGACTAGCGGGTGAGCAGTTCTTC. It specifies CASSDPGLAGEQFF.

V is TRBV10-3 and J is TRBJ2-3; possibly TRBD1 or TRBD2 for D (5 bases each). CDR1 and CDR2 (germline): ENHRY, SYGVKD. V gave up 4 bases and J gave up 4 bases, with 15 bases separating them. The CDR3 loop spans 15 amino acids. CDR3 region: CAISGGTQTADTQYF. The CDR3 DNA is TGTGCCATCAGTGGAGGGACCCAGACGGCAGATACGCAGTATTTT.

This chain uses TRBV5-1 with TRBJ2-3; D unresolved. This CDR3 has 13 amino acids. The germline V and J ends were trimmed by 4 bases and 6 bases, with 12 bases remaining between them. Germline V gene lookup returns CDR1 SGHRS and CDR2 YFSETQ. The DNA of the CDR3 is TGCGCCAGCAGCCCCTACCTGGCGGATACGCAGTATTTT. Protein sequence: CASSPYLADTQYF.

This clone was seen only once. The junction departs from germline at one end; a sequencing error may be responsible. The chain uses TRBV10-3 and TRBJ2-7, with TRBD1 identical over 10 bases. The CDR3 spans 14 residues. CDR1 and CDR2 from the germline V gene are ENHRY and SYGVKD. The CDR3 DNA follows: TGTGCCATCAGAGGTGAGGGACAGGGGTCTAAGTGGGACTTC. Its protein is CAIRGEGQGSKWDF.

The chain employs TRBV19 and TRBJ2-7, with 10 bases aligning to TRBD2. The ends lost 7 bases at V and 5 bases at J; junction bases unmatched: 8. The CDR3 has 14 amino acids. Germline V gene lookup returns CDR1 LNHDA and CDR2 SQIVND (reference sequence). The CDR3 DNA reads TGTGCCAGTAAGCTAGCGGGAGACCGAGACGAGCAGTACTTC. Translation: CASKLAGDRDEQYF. The variable domain in full, completed from reference TRBV19 and TRBJ2-7, reads DGGITQSPKYLFRKEGQNVTLSCEQNLNHDAMYWYRQDPGQGLRLIYYSQIVNDFQKGDIAEGYSVSREKKESFPLTVTSAQKNPTAFYLCASKLAGDRDEQYFGPGTRLTVT.

As for this clone: Other DNA sequences from this sample encode an identical CDR3 as well. This chain uses TRBV6-1 with TRBJ1-5; the D is unclear. V was trimmed by 3 bases and J by 5 bases, leaving 8 bases between them. The germline CDR1 and CDR2 sequences are MNHNS and SASEGT. CDR3 size: 13 residues. CDR3 DNA: TGTGCCAGCAGTGATAGAGGTTATCAGCCCCAGCATTTT. Translated, it gives CASSDRGYQPQHF.

This clone showed up just once. This chain links TRBV5-4 with TRBJ2-3; 11 nucleotides agree with TRBD2. Trimming took 1 base from V and 0 from J; bases not matched to a gene: 1. The CDR3 has 16 amino acids. Germline CDR1 is SGHNT and CDR2 is YYREEE (reference sequence). CDR3 DNA: TGTGCCAGCAGCTTGACTAGCGGGGGTAGCACAGATACGCAGTATTTT. Translation gives CASSLTSGGSTDTQYF.

V gene TRBV6-5 combines with J gene TRBJ2-7, with 11 bases that match TRBD2. The V gene end was trimmed by 10 bases and the J gene end by 3 bases; junction bases not matched to a gene: 8. This CDR3 region has 14 residues. Germline CDR1 is MNHEY and CDR2 is SVGAGI. The CDR3 DNA follows: TGTGCCACAGGGACTAGCGGTTATAGCTACGAGCAGTACTTC. Translation: CATGTSGYSYEQYF.

The chain combines TRBV2 with TRBJ2-2; D could derive from TRBD1 or TRBD2 (5 bases each). Germline CDR1 SNHLY, CDR2 FYNNEI. V lost 7 bases, J lost 3 bases, and 15 bases lay in between. This CDR3 comprises 15 residues. The CDR3 protein is CASKGSVLYTGELFF. The CDR3 DNA reads as TGTGCCAGCAAGGGGAGCGTCCTATACACCGGGGAGCTGTTTTTT.

The rearrangement joins TRBV7-3 to TRBJ2-1; D unresolved. V dropped 5 bases and J dropped 8 bases, with 13 bases sitting between them. This CDR3 has 13 residues. In germline, CDR1 is SGHTA, CDR2 FQGTGA. CDR3 coding DNA: TGTGCCAGCAGCCCCACCCACTTGGATGAGCAGTTCTTC. Translating gives CASSPTHLDEQFF.

The chain recombines TRBV10-3 with TRBJ1-5, with a weak D call TRBD1 (5 bases). This CDR3 is built from 14 residues. Deletions cut 2 bases from V and 4 bases from J, with 9 bases between. Germline V gene data show CDR1 as ENHRY and CDR2 as SYGVKD. The CDR3 reads CAISEGAANQPQHF. CDR3 bases: TGTGCCATCAGTGAGGGGGCCGCTAATCAGCCCCAGCATTTT.

V usage is TRBV6-1 and J usage is TRBJ1-2; 9 bases align to TRBD1. Unmatched junction bases numbered 8, after V lost 6 bases and J lost 6 bases. This CDR3 comprises 14 residues. Germline V CDR1 and CDR2: MNHNS, SASEGT. CDR3 protein: CASSPRRTGDGYTF. The CDR3 DNA sequence: TGTGCCAGCAGCCCCCGAAGGACAGGGGATGGCTACACCTTC.

This clone has only a few counts. The chain combines TRBV5-4 with TRBJ1-1, with 8 nucleotides matching TRBD1. Trimming at V came to 0 bases and at J to 3 bases, leaving 10 bases not matched to a gene. This CDR3 is built from 17 residues. Looked up from germline, CDR1 is SGHNT and CDR2 is YYREEE (reference sequence). The CDR3 sequence is CASSLGQGRVDDTEAFF. The CDR3 DNA reads as TGTGCCAGCAGCTTGGGACAGGGGAGGGTGGACGACACTGAAGCTTTCTTT.